The sequence of this TCR beta chain was determined in a study of T cells in Graves' hyperthyroidism and ophthalmopathy. Overall study results and limits: Researchers found most expanded thyroid clonotypes above 0.001 in blood as well.

This clonotype came up many times. Its antigen is unknown. Amplified TCR beta CDR3 regions came from RNA transcripts. A set of HTBI primers served as the primers for a first-round RT-PCR of the TCR CDR3. TCRdb re-derived calls from the multiplex PCR reads in MiXCR, one entry per CDR3 protein. Of a few hundred thousand distinct CDR3 sequences detected, approximately 25% appear once; the ten largest clones hold less than 75%. CDR3 size: 15 residues. The ends were cut back, 5 bases at V and 6 bases at J, with 17 bases in the middle. Germline V lookup: CDR1 SGHAT, CDR2 FQNNGV. No ophthalmopathy progression within 18 months constituted stable Graves' hyperthyroidism. Clinical symptoms, serum thyroxine and TRAb, thyroid ultrasound and orbital computed tomography together formed the diagnostic basis. PBMCs stemmed from under 11 ml fresh peripheral blood.

This receptor was identified in a man in his fifties with Graves' hyperthyroidism. The chain joins TRBV11-2 to TRBJ2-1, with D perhaps TRBD1 (6 bases). Sequenced material: blood. CDR3 sequence: CASSRSGDRSNEQFF. CDR3 DNA: TGTGCCAGCAGCCGATCGGGCGACAGGTCCAATGAGCAGTTCTTC.